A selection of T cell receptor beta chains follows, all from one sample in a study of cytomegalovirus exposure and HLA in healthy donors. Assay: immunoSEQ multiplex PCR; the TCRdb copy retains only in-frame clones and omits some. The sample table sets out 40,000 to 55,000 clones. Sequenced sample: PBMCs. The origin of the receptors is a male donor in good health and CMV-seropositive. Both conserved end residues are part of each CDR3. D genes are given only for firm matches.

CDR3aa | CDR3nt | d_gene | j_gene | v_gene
CASLQEQNTEAFF | TGTGCCAGTCTACAGGAACAGAACACTGAAGCTTTCTTT | NA | TRBJ1-1 | TRBV19
CASRDPGQGLNEQFF | TGTGCCAGCAGGGATCCGGGACAGGGCCTCAATGAGCAGTTCTTC | TRBD1 | TRBJ2-1 | TRBV6-1
CASSPGQNTEAFF | TGTGCCAGCAGCCCGGGACAGAACACTGAAGCTTTCTTT | NA | TRBJ1-1 | TRBV9
CASRESNSGNTIYF | TGTGCCAGCAGGGAAAGCAACTCTGGAAACACCATATATTTT | NA | TRBJ1-3 | TRBV6-1
CASGGQGRNQPQHF | TGTGCCAGTGGCGGACAGGGTAGAAATCAGCCCCAGCATTTT | TRBD1 | TRBJ1-5 | TRBV19
CASSTGVGLEEQYF | TGTGCCAGCAGCACTGGGGTCGGACTAGAGGAGCAGTACTTC | TRBD2 | TRBJ2-7 | TRBV7-9
CASSPDRSEETQYF | TGCGCCAGCAGCCCGGACAGGTCAGAAGAGACCCAGTACTTC | TRBD1 | TRBJ2-5 | TRBV5-1
CASSTGETNSPLHF | TGTGCCAGCAGCACAGGGGAGACAAATTCACCCCTCCACTTT | TRBD1 | TRBJ1-6 | TRBV11-3
CASRTSGGTYEQYF | TGTGCCAGTCGGACGAGCGGGGGGACCTACGAGCAGTACTTC | TRBD2 | TRBJ2-7 | TRBV25-1
CASGLAGAPRETQYF | TGTGCCAGTGGACTAGCGGGGGCTCCGAGGGAGACCCAGTACTTC | TRBD2 | TRBJ2-5 | TRBV27
CASSPIARQFSNQLQHF | TGTGCCAGCAGTCCAATCGCCCGACAGTTTAGCAATCAGCTCCAGCATTTT | NA | TRBJ1-5 | TRBV28
CASSAYRGGQPQHF | TGTGCCAGCAGTGCTTACAGGGGGGGTCAGCCCCAGCATTTT | TRBD1 | TRBJ1-5 | TRBV6-1
CASSWALREPTQYF | TGTGCCAGCAGCTGGGCCTTGCGGGAGCCTACGCAGTATTTT | TRBD2 | TRBJ2-3 | TRBV11-2
CASSQAGGGELFF | TGCGCCAGCAGCCAAGCGGGGGGTGGGGAGCTGTTTTTT | TRBD2 | TRBJ2-2 | TRBV4-3
CASTPAPGTGSYEQYF | TGTGCCAGCACCCCCGCCCCCGGGACAGGGAGCTACGAGCAGTACTTC | TRBD1 | TRBJ2-7 | TRBV7-8
CAWSVGGAGEQYF | TGTGCCTGGAGTGTTGGAGGGGCGGGCGAGCAGTACTTC | NA | TRBJ2-7 | TRBV30
CASTPAGGRYGYTF | TGTGCCAGCACCCCCGCCGGGGGGAGATATGGCTACACCTTC | NA | TRBJ1-2 | TRBV6-5
CASSVVGVGYEQYF | TGTGCCAGCAGCGTAGTAGGGGTTGGTTACGAGCAGTACTTC | NA | TRBJ2-7 | TRBV9
CASSEPGSLNSPLHF | TGTGCCAGCAGTGAACCCGGGAGCTTAAATTCACCCCTCCACTTT | NA | TRBJ1-6 | TRBV6-1
CASSPRQPQLPTNEKLFF | TGCGCCAGCAGCCCTAGACAGCCCCAGCTTCCAACTAATGAAAAACTGTTTTTT | NA | TRBJ1-4 | TRBV4-3
CASSSSVNTEAFF | TGCGCCAGCAGCTCTTCTGTGAACACTGAAGCTTTCTTT | NA | TRBJ1-1 | TRBV5-1
CSVERSVYGYTF | TGCAGCGTGGAGCGCTCTGTCTATGGCTACACCTTC | NA | TRBJ1-2 | TRBV29-1
CATSRSGGPSTDTQYF | TGTGCCACCAGCAGGAGCGGGGGGCCAAGCACAGATACGCAGTATTTT | TRBD2 | TRBJ2-3 | TRBV15
CASSLEGSVSGYTF | TGTGCCAGCAGCTTAGAGGGGTCGGTGTCTGGCTACACCTTC | NA | TRBJ1-2 | TRBV7-2
CASSPRLDTQYF | TGTGCCAGCAGCCCGCGACTGGATACGCAGTATTTT | NA | TRBJ2-3 | TRBV7-9
CASSLNGELPYNEQFF | TGTGCCAGCAGCTTAAACGGGGAGCTCCCCTACAATGAGCAGTTCTTC | NA | TRBJ2-1 | TRBV7-8
CASSRGTGGDYGYTF | TGTGCCAGCAGCCGGGGGACAGGGGGCGACTATGGCTACACCTTC | TRBD1 | TRBJ1-2 | TRBV2
CASSFGTGAYEQYF | TGTGCCAGCAGCTTCGGGACAGGGGCCTACGAGCAGTACTTC | TRBD1 | TRBJ2-7 | TRBV11-2
CAWSVSLNGYTF | TGTGCCTGGAGTGTATCACTGAATGGCTACACCTTC | NA | TRBJ1-2 | TRBV30